This TCR beta chain was recorded in a study of cytomegalovirus exposure and HLA in healthy donors. Overall study results and limits: TCR sequences were mostly rare, though some public TCRs occurred in many donors. Later work showed greater clonal expansion in HLA-associated TCR beta chains than in equally common others. Testing in vitro showed a few CMV-associated chains specific for CMV antigens.

Notes on this clone: Its cognate antigen is unknown.

With 60 Vbeta and 13 Jbeta primers, the PCR was carried out. Here immunoSEQ multiplex PCR was the method, and the copy in TCRdb shows in-frame clones only, minus some. This table has 150,000 to 200,000 clones, about 90% appearing once. The sample comprised PBMCs. This receptor was identified in a girl under two years old in good health and CMV-seronegative.

The CDR3 region is CASSLGTGAYEQYF. The CDR3, as DNA: TGTGCCAGCAGCTTAGGGACAGGGGCCTACGAGCAGTACTTC. The chain uses TRBV7-2 and TRBJ2-5, with 9 bases aligning to TRBD1. The assigned J gene may be wrong: the sequence end matches TRBJ2-7 better. The CDR3 is 14 amino acids. Per the germline V gene, CDR1 is SGHTA and CDR2 is FQGNSA.